Sequencing of this T cell receptor beta chain was carried out in a study of radiotherapy plus CTLA-4 blockade in lung cancer. The wider study: Objective response was observed in around a sixth of patients, and disease control in approximately 30%.

Study results and caveats: Radiotherapy plus ipilimumab was followed by expansion in blood of tumor-derived TCR clones. The best predictor of response was reported to be early blood T cell clone dynamics, with interferon-beta.

The V and J ends lost 5 bases and 6 bases, in that order; junction bases with no gene match: 3. This CDR3 is 14 amino acids long. Germline assignment: CDR1 SGHVS and CDR2 FNYEAQ. As concerns this clone: What it recognizes is unknown.

The repertoire was sequenced with immunoSEQ multiplex PCR; TCRdb's copy has only in-frame clones and lacks some. This sample has about 95,000 clones, with 82% found just once. Chemo-refractory metastatic non-small-cell lung cancer patients underwent focal radiation alongside CTLA-4 blockade with ipilimumab. The rearrangement uses TRBV7-6 and TRBJ1-5; 11 bases align to TRBD1. This sequence originates from a human donor with non-small cell lung cancer who had a partial response to radiotherapy plus ipilimumab. The material sequenced was peripheral blood, taken from a patient treated with radiotherapy plus ipilimumab. Here the CDR3 reads CASSRTGGGQPQHF. Written as DNA, the CDR3 is TGTGCCAGCAGCCGGACAGGGGGCGGTCAGCCCCAGCATTTT.